This T cell receptor beta chain appears in the sequencing data of a study of CD8 T cells in ankylosing spondylitis. This clonotype has ten or more counts. TCRdb re-called the 5' RACE reads with MiXCR, one entry per CDR3 protein. The sample includes some 92,000 distinct CDR3 sequences, around 27% seen only once; the top ten take around 56%. The CDR3 is made up of 12 amino acids. CDR1 and CDR2 from the germline V gene are DFQATT and SNEGSKA (reference sequence). V was clipped by 7 bases and J by 9 bases, with 17 bases between them. The gene calls are TRBV20-1 and TRBJ2-3; D remains ambiguous. The origin of this receptor is a male donor with ankylosing spondylitis or in good health (not recorded which). The sequenced sample consisted of blood, either unsorted or a sorted T cell fraction (not recorded which). The CDR3 reads CSGHWRLTTQYF. CDR3 in DNA: TGCAGTGGCCATTGGAGACTTACGACGCAGTATTTT.